What follows describes a single TCR beta chain. This clonotype was counted ten times or more. The specificity of this receptor is unknown. Base quality data are lacking; no much larger clone is found one base away. Amplification of TCR beta CDR3 regions was carried out from RNA transcripts. For the first round of RT-PCR on the TCR CDR3, the HTBI primer set was used together with the Qiagen OneStep RT-PCR kit. The libraries were constructed in a second round of multiplex PCR and then size-selected and purified. Paired-end sequencing of the libraries was performed with 100 bp reads on an Illumina HiSeq2000. The authors' pipeline ran thus. Raw data were processed with SOAPnuke, discarding reads with adapters, uncalled bases, mean Phred below 15, or no exact constant-primer or identifier match. COPE v1.2.5 was used to merge high-quality paired reads, and clonotypes were defined as unique nucleotide sequences. Clonotypes were aligned to IMGT TRBV, TRBD and TRBJ reference segments using MiTCR v1.1. Analysis was restricted to V-J combinations with a frequency above 0.0001, which covered about 99% of repertoires. A TCS score was defined as the ratio of F50 (clonal expansion) to E x V (chaos), with BLOSUM62-based TCRdist applied between CDR3 peptides within each V-J. Welch's t-statistics and random forest reduced just over 500 V-J features to 13, which were used in a naive Bayes classifier (R e1071). Clones were called with MiXCR by TCRdb after fastp trimmed the public reads at Q25, and only in-frame beta chains were retained. Entries are consolidated by CDR3 protein sequence, retaining the most common genes and DNA. The V and J calls come from TCRdb's annotation, not from the publication. A total of 400,000 or so distinct CDR3 sequences appear in this sample, around 15% of them only once. The ten largest clonotypes hold roughly a fifth of the sample.

CDR1 and CDR2, looked up from the germline V gene, are SNHLY and FYNNEI. The CDR3, from cysteine to phenylalanine, totals 12 residues. Only the CDR3 region is kept as DNA, spanning 36 bases read in frame from base 1. The trim is 10 bases for V and 5 bases for J, with a gap of 12 bases between the germline ends. The record originates from a study of T cells in Graves' hyperthyroidism and ophthalmopathy (dated by TCRdb to between 2018 and 2020). About the full investigation: Peripheral blood was collected at initial diagnosis, before any treatment. An independent validation cohort of under 20 hyperthyroidism patients and approximately 16 patients who later progressed to ophthalmopathy tested prospective prediction of ophthalmopathy. The study also compared thyroid tissue and blood T-cell repertoires from more than 5 Graves' hyperthyroidism patients. After blood sampling, hyperthyroidism patients were treated with methimazole at a starting dose of 30 mg daily, and ophthalmopathy patients were treated with high-dose intravenous methylprednisolone. TCR Vbeta CDR3 sequencing of roughly 140 peripheral blood samples (under 45 ophthalmopathy, about 80 hyperthyroidism and 17 progressor patients) is reported in the paper. For training and testing, the roughly 97 patients in the discovery cohort were randomly divided in a 7:3 ratio. To identify TCR V-J signatures that set the groups apart, the researchers used a discovery cohort of about a hundred patients, made up of under 50 with Graves' ophthalmopathy and around 58 with stable Graves' hyperthyroidism. Results and caveats for the whole study, not just this receptor: In cross-validation, a model built on a 13 V-J signature told ophthalmopathy apart from stable hyperthyroidism with 85% to 90% sensitivity and roughly 83% specificity, and in testing the same model reached 80%/75%. In validation, the model predicted progression to ophthalmopathy a median of roughly 6.2 months before onset, with over 55% sensitivity and more than 72% specificity. Sample size was not statistically predetermined, and investigators were not blinded to group allocation. Most expanded thyroid clonotypes (frequency above 0.001) were also detected in blood, a finding suggesting that blood repertoires may reflect thyroid immune responses.

In the ophthalmopathy patients, disease was moderately to severely active, with a Clinical Activity Score of 3 or more, a NOSPECS grade of 4 or more, and a duration of less than 3 months. Patients with uncontrolled infections, other autoimmune diseases, pregnancy or lactation were excluded. Diagnoses relied on clinical symptoms, serum thyroxine and TRAb, thyroid ultrasound and orbital computed tomography. PBMCs were separated from approximately 10 ml of fresh peripheral blood using Ficoll-Paque density gradient centrifugation. Trizol reagent was used to extract total RNA, and RNA quality was then checked on an Agilent 2100 Bioanalyzer.

Here the chain combines TRBV2 and TRBJ1-3; no confident D gene assignment can be made. The sequencing input was blood. The source is a woman under 40 with Graves' ophthalmopathy. The nucleotide sequence is given as TGTGCCACCGGCAGTGGTAGAAACACCATATATTTT. Its amino acids are CATGSGRNTIYF.